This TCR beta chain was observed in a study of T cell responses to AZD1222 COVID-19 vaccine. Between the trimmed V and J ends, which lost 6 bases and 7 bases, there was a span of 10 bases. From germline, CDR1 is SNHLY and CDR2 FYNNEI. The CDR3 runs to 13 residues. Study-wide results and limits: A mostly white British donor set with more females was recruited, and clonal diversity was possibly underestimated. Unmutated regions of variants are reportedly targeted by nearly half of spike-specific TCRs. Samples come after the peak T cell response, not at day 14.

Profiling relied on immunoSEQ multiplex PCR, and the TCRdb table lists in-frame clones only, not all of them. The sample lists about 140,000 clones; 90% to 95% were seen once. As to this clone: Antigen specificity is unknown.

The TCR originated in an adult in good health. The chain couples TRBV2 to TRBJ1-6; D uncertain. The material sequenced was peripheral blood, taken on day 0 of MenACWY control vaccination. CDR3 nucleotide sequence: TGTGCCAGCAGAAGCAGTTTAAATTCACCCCTCCACTTT. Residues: CASRSSLNSPLHF.